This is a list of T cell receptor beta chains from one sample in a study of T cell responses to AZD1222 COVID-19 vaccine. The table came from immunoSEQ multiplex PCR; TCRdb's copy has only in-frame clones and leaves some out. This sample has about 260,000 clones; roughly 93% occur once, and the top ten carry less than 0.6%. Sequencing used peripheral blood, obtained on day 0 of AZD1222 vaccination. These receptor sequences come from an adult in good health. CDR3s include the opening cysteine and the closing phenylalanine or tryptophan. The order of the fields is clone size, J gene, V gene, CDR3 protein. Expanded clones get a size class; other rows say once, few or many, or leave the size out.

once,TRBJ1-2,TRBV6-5,CASSLSDRGDYGYTF
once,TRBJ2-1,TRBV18,CASSLSLSSYNEQFF
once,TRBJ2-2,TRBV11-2,CASSLVLAGTGELFF
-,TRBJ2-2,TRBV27,CASRSRLAENTGELFF
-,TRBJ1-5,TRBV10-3,CAISDRDQPQHF
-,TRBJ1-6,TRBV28,CASSTLLGSNSPLHF
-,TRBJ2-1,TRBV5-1,CASSLATGVSYNEQFF
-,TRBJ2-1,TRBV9,CASSVVGDSYNEQFF
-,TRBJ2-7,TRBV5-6,CASSLWLAGSPVEQYF
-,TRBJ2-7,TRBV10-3,CAIKGTAYEQYF
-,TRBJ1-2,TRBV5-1,CASSFDGLVVYTF
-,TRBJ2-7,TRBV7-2,CASNPWAGYSYEQYF
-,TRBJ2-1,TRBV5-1,CASSLWGQSYNEQFF
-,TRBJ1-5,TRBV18,CASSPEKGQPQHF
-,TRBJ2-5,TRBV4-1,CASSQEAVPYQETQYF
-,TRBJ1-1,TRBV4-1,CASRPGWSQNTEAFF
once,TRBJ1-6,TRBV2,CASVPGQVSPLHF